This TCR beta chain was identified in a study of blood T cells in healthy people across ages. Findings and caveats of the study: Roughly linear declines in TCR beta diversity per million T cells occurred with age.

Together with a sample-barcoded 5' primer, a J-beta primer mix was included in a second PCR lasting about 6 to 11 cycles. TCRdb independently ran MiXCR on the 5' RACE reads; one entry per CDR3 protein. Of 1 million to 1.2 million distinct CDR3 sequences listed, more than 30% were seen once; the top ten hold under 15%. This clonotype has just a few counts. Its matching antigen is unknown. There were healthy Caucasian individuals from Russia, aged roughly 6 to 100, serving as donors. The CDR3 loop spans 16 amino acids. V trimming: 4 bases; J trimming: 8 bases; junction bases outside the gene matches: 18. The germline V gene encodes CDR1 SQVTM and CDR2 ANQGSEA.

The receptor comes from a man aged 18 to 30 in good health. The rearrangement uses TRBV29-1 and TRBJ1-2; 8 nucleotides match TRBD1. Sequencing was carried out using blood. In nucleotides, the CDR3 is TGCAGCGTTGGAGAGCGGGACAGGAGTCTCGGGGGAGGCTACACCTTC. Its translation: CSVGERDRSLGGGYTF.